Each of the 12 T cell receptor beta chains below was sequenced from the same sample in a study of cytomegalovirus exposure and HLA in healthy donors. 13 Jbeta primers and 60 Vbeta primers were used for the PCR. Generated by immunoSEQ multiplex PCR, the TCRdb table keeps only in-frame clones and is missing some. The sample has under 200,000 clones; roughly 85% are singletons. Source material: PBMCs. These TCRs come from a woman aged 40 to 49 in good health and CMV-seronegative.

The CDR3 loop is CASSLKDKMNTEAFF. As DNA, the CDR3 is TGTGCCAGCAGCCTTAAGGACAAAATGAACACTGAAGCTTTCTTT. This sequence joins TRBV5-4 and TRBJ1-1; a weak D match, TRBD1 (5 bases). With 4 bases removed from V and 0 bases from J, the gap between germline ends came to 13 bases. The CDR3 runs 15 residues. Germline loops: CDR1 SGHNT, CDR2 YYREEE (reference sequence).

The chain recombines TRBV5-6 with TRBJ2-3, with 12 bases identical to TRBD2. V was pared by 4 bases and J by 5 bases, with 8 bases of the junction left unmatched. The CDR3 totals 16 residues. Germline assignment: CDR1 SGHDT and CDR2 YYEEEE. The CDR3 DNA reads TGTGCCAGCAGCACCCCTAGCGGGAGGGCCGTAGATACGCAGTATTTT. Amino acids: CASSTPSGRAVDTQYF.

This chain links TRBV2 with TRBJ1-6; 7 nucleotides agree with TRBD1. The junction had 4 bases not matched to a gene; V was cut back by 6 bases and J by 8 bases. This CDR3 is 13 amino acids long. The germline gives CDR1 SNHLY, CDR2 FYNNEI. The CDR3, as DNA: TGTGCCAGCAGCAGACAGGGAGATTCACCCCTCCACTTT. It is translated as CASSRQGDSPLHF.

The genes are TRBV27 and TRBJ1-2; 9 nucleotides align to TRBD1. The CDR3 consists of 13 residues. CDR1 MNHEY and CDR2 SMNVEV come from the germline V gene (reference sequence). V lost 7 bases, J lost 6 bases, and 6 bases stayed unmatched. The CDR3 DNA follows: TGTGCCAGCAAGTGGGGGACAGGGCATGGCTACACCTTC. Amino acids: CASKWGTGHGYTF.

This chain links TRBV27 with TRBJ2-1; 10 bases are a match to TRBD2. Per germline, CDR1 MNHEY and CDR2 SMNVEV (reference sequence). The V and J ends lost 0 bases and 13 bases, in that order; junction bases with no gene match: 9. The CDR3 has 15 residues. CDR3 in DNA: TGTGCCAGCAGTTTATCGGGGGTTAGCGGGAGGACCCAGTTCTTC. This codes for CASSLSGVSGRTQFF.

The rearrangement joins TRBV19 to TRBJ1-4, with TRBD1 matching 10 bases. Unmatched junction bases numbered 5, after V lost 7 bases and J lost 6 bases. Per the germline V gene, CDR1 is LNHDA and CDR2 is SQIVND (reference sequence). The length of the CDR3 is 14 residues. The CDR3 is CASNPGQGYEKLFF. The CDR3 coding sequence is TGTGCCAGTAATCCGGGACAGGGGTATGAAAAACTGTTTTTT.

The V call is TRBV28, the J call TRBJ2-7; 9 nucleotides agree with TRBD2. V lost 2 bases and J lost 3; bases outside the gene matches: 5. The length of the CDR3 is 15 residues. CDR1 and CDR2 (germline): MDHEN, SYDVKM. CDR3 residues: CASSLPTREGYEQYF. The DNA for the CDR3 is TGTGCCAGCAGTTTACCAACGCGGGAGGGCTACGAGCAGTACTTC.

The V and J genes are TRBV6-6 and TRBJ1-1; D is unresolved. Germline CDR1 and CDR2: MNHNY and SVGAGI (reference sequence). With 0 bases removed from V and 3 bases from J, the gap between germline ends came to 5 bases. CDR3 length: 13 residues. CDR3 sequence (DNA): TGTGCCAGCAGTTACTCCCTTGACACTGAAGCTTTCTTT. It codes for CASSYSLDTEAFF.

Concerning this clone itself: Other nucleotide sequences in the sample specify the same CDR3. The chain employs TRBV6-5 and TRBJ1-5, with TRBD1 identical over 7 bases. The CDR3 spans 15 residues. Germline lookup yields CDR1 MNHEY and CDR2 SVGAGI. With 6 bases clipped from V and 1 base from J, the junction kept 6 bases outside the gene matches. The CDR3 here is CASSRDRVSNQPQHF. The CDR3 DNA reads as TGTGCCAGCAGCCGCGACAGGGTGAGCAATCAGCCCCAGCATTTT.

This chain connects TRBV30 to TRBJ1-6, with D possibly TRBD1 on 5 matching bases. V was cut by 2 bases and J by 9 bases, with 14 bases left in between. The CDR3 length is 14 residues. Germline loops: CDR1 GTSNPN, CDR2 SVGIG (reference sequence). In DNA form, the CDR3 reads TGTGCCTGGAGTCCCGATATGGGGGGTTCACCCCTCCACTTT. Protein: CAWSPDMGGSPLHF.

The chain employs TRBV4-2 and TRBJ1-5; TRBD1 matches 9 bases. The CDR3 is 15 residues long. After removal of 2 bases from V and 5 bases from J, the junction contained 4 bases not matched to a gene. The germline CDR1 and CDR2 sequences are LGHNA and YNFKEQ. The CDR3 DNA sequence: TGTGCCAGCAGCCAATATGACAGGGGGTATCAGCCCCAGCATTTT. It is translated as CASSQYDRGYQPQHF.

This clone was seen once. The chain is built from TRBV9 and TRBJ1-1; 8 bases are shared with TRBD1. The CDR3 consists of 15 residues. The germline CDR1 and CDR2 sequences are SGDLS and YYNGEE. V shed 5 bases, J shed 1 base, and the junction held 7 bases outside the gene matches. The CDR3 nucleotides read TGTGCCAGCAGTGCCCCGACAGGGGCGAACACTGAAGCTTTCTTT. Its translation is CASSAPTGANTEAFF.